The 10 T cell receptor beta chains below were found in one sample sequenced in a study of CD8 T cells in ankylosing spondylitis. Each CDR3 protein is one row after TCRdb ran MiXCR on the 5' RACE reads. The table records 150,000 to 200,000 distinct CDR3 sequences, 10% to 15% of them present only once. The sample taken for sequencing was blood, either unsorted or a sorted T cell fraction (not recorded which). These receptors all stem from a female donor with ankylosing spondylitis or in good health (not recorded which).

This clonotype was picked up many times. The chain carries TRBV6-2 or TRBV6-3 and TRBJ1-2, with a tentative D call TRBD1 (5 bases). The germline CDR1 and CDR2 sequences are MNHEY and SVGEGT. CDR3 size: 13 residues. V was trimmed by 0 bases and J by 8 bases, leaving 10 bases between them. CDR3 bases: TGTGCCAGCAGTTACTCCGACAGAAGGGGCTACACCTTC. Its translation: CASSYSDRRGYTF.

This clonotype has only a few counts. The chain couples TRBV11-1 to TRBJ2-4, with D unclear. Germline V gene sequence: CDR1 SGHAT, CDR2 FQDESV (reference sequence). The CDR3 loop spans 20 amino acids. V was clipped by 4 bases and J by 2 bases, with 27 bases between them. The CDR3 bases are TGTGCCAGCAGCTATCCCAGCCGGAGTGGTAATAGCCGGACCAAAAACATTCAGTACTTC. Its translation is CASSYPSRSGNSRTKNIQYF.

This clonotype was counted between two and nine times. J is TRBJ2-7 and V is TRBV5-5, with D possibly TRBD1 on 6 matching bases. The V gene's germline CDR1 is SGHKS and CDR2 YYEKEE (reference sequence). Trimming stripped 2 bases from V and 2 bases from J, with 11 bases between. The CDR3 contains 14 residues. The CDR3 DNA reads TGTGCCAGCAGCTTTGCAGGGGTTACCTACGAGCAGTACTTC. Amino acids: CASSFAGVTYEQYF.

There are many counts of this clonotype. CDR3 sequence (DNA): TGCAGTGCAGAACCGGGACTAGCGGGAGTCCAAAACATTCAGTACTTC. It yields the protein CSAEPGLAGVQNIQYF. This sequence joins TRBV20-1 and TRBJ2-4; 14 nucleotides line up with TRBD2. The CDR3 spans 16 residues. The trim removed 6 bases at V and 5 bases at J, leaving 9 bases unmatched. Germline values: CDR1 DFQATT, CDR2 SNEGSKA (reference sequence).

In its sample, this clonotype was seen many times. The chain couples TRBV20-1 to TRBJ1-5, with D unresolved. The germline V gene encodes CDR1 DFQATT and CDR2 SNEGSKA (reference sequence). Deletions cut 5 bases from V and 0 bases from J, with 8 bases between. The CDR3 covers 13 residues. The CDR3 reads CSALTGSNQPQHF. The CDR3 bases are TGCAGTGCTCTGACCGGTAGCAATCAGCCCCAGCATTTT.

Of note for this clonotype: A clone one base away is much larger, so this may be a read error. The chain couples TRBV5-1 to TRBJ2-1, with TRBD2 matching 13 bases. Germline V gene data show CDR1 as SGHRS and CDR2 as YFSETQ. This CDR3 region has 19 residues. CDR3 protein: CVSSVESATSGGNYNEQFF. In nucleotides, the CDR3 is TGCGTCAGCAGTGTTGAGTCCGCGACTAGCGGGGGGAACTACAATGAGCAGTTCTTC.

This clonotype was seen a few times. The chain has TRBV20-1 and TRBJ2-1; the D gene is possibly TRBD2 (6 bases). Per the germline V gene, CDR1 is DFQATT and CDR2 is SNEGSKA (reference sequence). This CDR3 has 14 amino acids. V lost 4 bases, J lost 5 bases, and 15 bases lay in between. CDR3 protein: CSATQRVFNNEQFF. CDR3 DNA sequence: TGCAGTGCTACACAGCGGGTCTTCAACAATGAGCAGTTCTTC.

This clonotype was seen a handful of times. This chain's CDR3 is CASSFELAVMETQYF. The CDR3 bases are TGTGCCAGCAGCTTTGAACTAGCCGTAATGGAGACCCAGTACTTC. This chain connects TRBV5-6 to TRBJ2-5; a possible D gene is TRBD2 (6 bases). CDR3 size: 15 residues. Germline lookup yields CDR1 SGHDT and CDR2 YYEEEE. The V and J ends lost 2 bases and 5 bases respectively, with 16 bases between them.

This chain uses TRBV27 with TRBJ2-7; D is possibly TRBD1 or TRBD2 (6 bases each). Deletions cut 2 bases from V and 7 bases from J, with 12 bases between. Germline loops: CDR1 MNHEY, CDR2 SMNVEV (reference sequence). This CDR3 spans 13 amino acids. This CDR3 reads CASSLVGAGEQYF. DNA of the CDR3: TGTGCCAGCAGTTTAGTGGGGGCGGGGGAGCAGTACTTC.

For this clonotype: This may stem from a read error, because a much larger clone lies one nucleotide away. This sequence joins TRBV18 and TRBJ1-2, with 8 bases fitting TRBD1. Germline V gene data show CDR1 as KGHSH and CDR2 as LQKENI. CDR3 length: 13 amino acids. The CDR3 DNA reads as TGTGCCAGCCTCCGGACAGGGACCTATGGCTACATCTTC. Encoded protein: CASLRTGTYGYIF.